This record covers a single T cell receptor beta chain. The antigen remains unidentified. This sample was included in a study of beta chain features in type 1 diabetes. General observations from the study: Insertion counts at VDJ junctions were lower in type 1 diabetes patients, who also showed more deletions there. In all four CD4+ subsets, TCRB CDR3 length was significantly, moderately reduced in type 1 diabetes.

The investigators reverse transcribed all of the isolated RNA, so they sequenced expressed TCRB transcripts. Profiled with immunoSEQ multiplex PCR; TCRdb holds only in-frame clones, not every one. The profile covers a few hundred thousand clones, with over 8.5% appearing a single time and about 0.6% taken by the ten largest. Per germline, CDR1 SGDLS and CDR2 YYNGEE. This CDR3 comprises 14 residues. V was trimmed by 5 bases and J by 6 bases, leaving 17 bases between them. This clonotype was obtained from a man aged 25-45 years with type 1 diabetes. Material: central memory CD4+ T cells from blood. The rearrangement joins TRBV9 to TRBJ1-1, with D maybe TRBD1 (5 bases). CDR3 loop: CASRTLRGEPEAFF. The CDR3 bases are TGTGCCAGCAGGACCCTGCGGGGGGAACCTGAAGCTTTCTTT.